This TCR beta chain was identified in a study of shared clonotypes between healthy human individuals. The authors distributed each subset's genomic DNA evenly over several immunoSEQ plates. Produced via immunoSEQ multiplex PCR; TCRdb's table is partial and in-frame only. The sample records some 2,000,000 clones, approximately 95% being singletons. CDR1 is MNHEY, CDR2 SVGAGI, per germline. The CDR3 sequence is 15 residues long. The ends were cut back, 5 bases at V and 2 bases at J, with 15 bases in the middle. This clone has only one observation. Its antigen is unknown. All donors were Caucasian adults living in Nashville, Tennessee. A CD45RA-negative memory subset and a CD45RA+ naive subset were separated from the CD4+ cells. Study findings and constraints: Naive CD4 clonotypes were shared across several donors at 4% to 5%.

The sequencing sample was made of naive CD4+ T cells sorted from blood. Subset denoted: CD45RA+ positively selected. V and J are TRBV6-5 and TRBJ1-2; D is possibly TRBD1 (5 bases). The receptor's source is a man younger than 35 in good health. The CDR3 nucleotides read TGTGCCAGCAGTACCTCCGGGACGGTGAACTATGGCTACACCTTC. This encodes CASSTSGTVNYGYTF.